These T cell receptor beta chains were read from a single sample in a study of CXCR3-negative and CXCR3-positive naive CD8 T cells. Reprocessing the 5' RACE reads, TCRdb reports a single entry for every CDR3 protein and omits DNA. The sample includes about 56,000 distinct CDR3 sequences. Sequencing input: memory CD8+ T cells from blood. Receptors originate from a human donor in good health. Some clones in this sample may be carry-over from other donors' samples. CDR3s include the opening cysteine and the closing phenylalanine or tryptophan. Each record gives: V gene, J gene, CDR3 protein.

V: TRBV11-2
J: TRBJ2-7
CDR3: CASSLSGAGGYEQYF

V: TRBV7-2
J: TRBJ2-2
CDR3: CASSLQGYYGTGELFF

V: TRBV6-5
J: TRBJ1-3
CDR3: CASSYFPGQVGNTIYF

V: TRBV10-1
J: TRBJ2-7
CDR3: CASSESGGEQYF

V: TRBV19
J: TRBJ1-1
CDR3: CASSMDQGANTEAFF

V: TRBV4-3
J: TRBJ2-1
CDR3: CASSQELAGVGEQFF

V: TRBV6-5
J: TRBJ1-6
CDR3: CASSYVDSPLHF

V: TRBV9
J: TRBJ1-5
CDR3: CASSPQANQPQHF

V: TRBV20-1
J: TRBJ2-5
CDR3: CSARDWATSGTETQYF

V: TRBV12-3/TRBV12-4
J: TRBJ2-1
CDR3: CASGPRDFSYNEQFF

V: TRBV27
J: TRBJ1-1
CDR3: CASSLGDEAFF

V: TRBV7-9
J: TRBJ2-7
CDR3: CASSLEGTGAYYEQYF

V: TRBV12-3/TRBV12-4
J: TRBJ2-1
CDR3: CAGSPGQGALLF

V: TRBV5-6
J: TRBJ2-7
CDR3: CASSLFYEQYF

V: TRBV29-1
J: TRBJ2-2
CDR3: CSVLADTRTVELFF

V: TRBV4-2
J: TRBJ2-5
CDR3: CASSQDRASGQETQYF

V: TRBV7-3
J: TRBJ2-2
CDR3: CASSPGTGEVELFF

V: TRBV29-1
J: TRBJ1-3
CDR3: CSGNQGNTIYF

V: TRBV29-1
J: TRBJ1-2
CDR3: CSVDLPGHNYGYTF

V: TRBV5-8
J: TRBJ2-3
CDR3: CASSPDRGPPDTQYF

V: TRBV20-1
J: TRBJ2-7
CDR3: CSASASPDGSYEQYF

V: TRBV29-1
J: TRBJ1-1
CDR3: CSVEEGQGWEAFF

V: TRBV7-9
J: TRBJ2-1
CDR3: CASSSRQGGYNEQFF

V: TRBV28
J: TRBJ2-1
CDR3: CASSPVYNEQFF

V: TRBV20-1
J: TRBJ2-3
CDR3: CSASVSLAGSTDTQYF

V: TRBV11-3
J: TRBJ2-1
CDR3: CASSSHTLSSGGALDEQFF

V: TRBV21-1
J: TRBJ2-5
CDR3: CTSSKERQVETQYF

V: TRBV4-1
J: TRBJ2-7
CDR3: CASSPGSYNYEQYF

V: TRBV9
J: TRBJ1-1
CDR3: CASSVGGYTEAFF

V: TRBV7-3
J: TRBJ2-1
CDR3: CASSPRASGEQFF

V: TRBV28
J: TRBJ2-1
CDR3: CASSFHRTGPPYSYNEQFF

V: TRBV5-6
J: TRBJ1-1
CDR3: CASSLNALFTEAFF

V: TRBV28
J: TRBJ1-4
CDR3: CASSYWRQGDEKLFF

V: TRBV20-1
J: TRBJ2-7
CDR3: CSASNRGDYEQYF

V: TRBV12-3/TRBV12-4
J: TRBJ2-5
CDR3: CANPDRGETQYF

V: TRBV4-2
J: TRBJ2-7
CDR3: CASSQDHTASYEQYF

V: TRBV29-1
J: TRBJ2-2
CDR3: CSVEWQPPNTGELFF

V: TRBV6-2/TRBV6-3
J: TRBJ1-1
CDR3: CASRYLLGQGSSRAFF

V: TRBV28
J: TRBJ2-1
CDR3: CASSSQGHLSYNEQFF

V: TRBV7-9
J: TRBJ2-1
CDR3: CASSPTSPYNEQFF

V: TRBV27
J: TRBJ2-1
CDR3: CASSLRGPTYPYNEQFF

V: TRBV29-1
J: TRBJ2-7
CDR3: CSVEETGIYEQYF

V: TRBV28
J: TRBJ1-1
CDR3: CASSLWGDLSAFF